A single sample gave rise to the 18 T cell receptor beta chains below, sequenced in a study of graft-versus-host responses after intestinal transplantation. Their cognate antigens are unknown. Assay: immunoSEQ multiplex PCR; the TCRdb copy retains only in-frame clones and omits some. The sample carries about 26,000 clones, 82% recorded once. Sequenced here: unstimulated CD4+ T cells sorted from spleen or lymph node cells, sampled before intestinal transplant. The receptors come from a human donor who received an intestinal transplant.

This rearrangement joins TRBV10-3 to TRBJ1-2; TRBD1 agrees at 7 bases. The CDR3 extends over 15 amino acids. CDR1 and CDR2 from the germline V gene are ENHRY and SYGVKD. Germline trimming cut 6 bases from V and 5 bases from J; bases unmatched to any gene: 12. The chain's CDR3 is CAISQQVTGEYGYTF. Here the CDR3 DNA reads TGTGCCATCAGCCAGCAAGTTACAGGGGAGTATGGCTACACCTTC.

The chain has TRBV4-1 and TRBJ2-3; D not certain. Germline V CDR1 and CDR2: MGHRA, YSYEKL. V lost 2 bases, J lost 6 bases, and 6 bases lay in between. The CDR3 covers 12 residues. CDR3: CASSQPLDTQYF. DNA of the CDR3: TGCGCCAGCAGCCAACCGCTTGATACGCAGTATTTT.

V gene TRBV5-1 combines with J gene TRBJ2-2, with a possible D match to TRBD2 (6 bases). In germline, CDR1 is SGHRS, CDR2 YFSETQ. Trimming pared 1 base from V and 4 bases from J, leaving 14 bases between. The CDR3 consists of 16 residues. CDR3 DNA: TGCGCCAGCAGCTTGATGGGGGGACTGCCCACCGGGGAGCTGTTTTTT. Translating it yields CASSLMGGLPTGELFF.

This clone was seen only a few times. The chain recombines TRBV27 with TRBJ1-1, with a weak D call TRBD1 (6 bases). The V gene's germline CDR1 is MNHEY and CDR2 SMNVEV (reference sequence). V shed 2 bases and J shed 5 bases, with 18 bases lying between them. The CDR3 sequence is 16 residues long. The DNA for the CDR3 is TGTGCCAGCAGTTTACGCGGCAGGGGTATGGGGACTGAAGCTTTCTTT. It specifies CASSLRGRGMGTEAFF.

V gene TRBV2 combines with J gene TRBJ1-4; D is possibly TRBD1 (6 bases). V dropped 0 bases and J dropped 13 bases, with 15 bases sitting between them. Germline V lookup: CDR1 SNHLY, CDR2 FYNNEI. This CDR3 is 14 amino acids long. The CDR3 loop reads CASSEARVDRALFF. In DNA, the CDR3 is TGTGCCAGCAGTGAAGCTAGGGTGGACAGAGCACTGTTTTTT.

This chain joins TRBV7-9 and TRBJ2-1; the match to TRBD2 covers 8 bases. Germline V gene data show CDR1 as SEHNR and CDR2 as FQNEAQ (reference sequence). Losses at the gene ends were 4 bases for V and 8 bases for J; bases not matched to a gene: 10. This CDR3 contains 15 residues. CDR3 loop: CASSSREGGMDEQFF. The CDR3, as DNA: TGTGCCAGCAGCTCCCGGGAGGGAGGAATGGATGAGCAGTTCTTC.

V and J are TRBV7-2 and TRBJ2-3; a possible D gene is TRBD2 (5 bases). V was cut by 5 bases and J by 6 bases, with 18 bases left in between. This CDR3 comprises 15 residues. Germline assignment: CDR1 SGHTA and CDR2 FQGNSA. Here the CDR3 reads CASSLGGLLEDTQYF. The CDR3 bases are TGTGCCAGCAGCCTCGGCGGGCTCCTAGAGGATACGCAGTATTTT.

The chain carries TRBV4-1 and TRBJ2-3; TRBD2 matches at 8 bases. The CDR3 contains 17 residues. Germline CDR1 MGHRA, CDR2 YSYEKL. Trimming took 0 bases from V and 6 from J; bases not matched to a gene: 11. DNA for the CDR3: TGCGCCAGCAGCCAAGATCCGAGTAGCGGGGACCTCGATACGCAGTATTTT. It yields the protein CASSQDPSSGDLDTQYF.

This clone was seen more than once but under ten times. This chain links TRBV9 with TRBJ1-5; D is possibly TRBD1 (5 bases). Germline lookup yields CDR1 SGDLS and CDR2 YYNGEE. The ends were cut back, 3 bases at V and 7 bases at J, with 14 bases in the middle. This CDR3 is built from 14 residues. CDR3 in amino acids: CASSAGPMDQPQHF. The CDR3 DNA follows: TGTGCCAGCAGCGCGGGACCGATGGACCAGCCCCAGCATTTT. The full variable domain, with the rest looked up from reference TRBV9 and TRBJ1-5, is DSGVTQTPKHLITATGQRVTLRCSPRSGDLSVYWYQQSLDQGLQFLIQYYNGEERAKGNILERFSAQQFPDLHSELNLSSLELGDSALYFCASSAGPMDQPQHFGDGTRLSIL.

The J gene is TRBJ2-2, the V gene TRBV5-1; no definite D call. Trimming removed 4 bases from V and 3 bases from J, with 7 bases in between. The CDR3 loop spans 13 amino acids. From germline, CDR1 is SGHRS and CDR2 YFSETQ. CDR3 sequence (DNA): TGCGCCAGCAGCCCAAGTGACACCGGGGAGCTGTTTTTT. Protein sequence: CASSPSDTGELFF.

This chain's CDR3 is CASSFQETQYF. The CDR3 nucleotides are TGCGCCAGCAGCTTCCAAGAGACCCAGTACTTC. The chain links TRBV5-1 to TRBJ2-5, with D unclear. V shed 2 bases and J shed 1 base, with 0 bases lying between them. CDR3 length equals 11 residues. In germline, CDR1 is SGHRS, CDR2 YFSETQ.

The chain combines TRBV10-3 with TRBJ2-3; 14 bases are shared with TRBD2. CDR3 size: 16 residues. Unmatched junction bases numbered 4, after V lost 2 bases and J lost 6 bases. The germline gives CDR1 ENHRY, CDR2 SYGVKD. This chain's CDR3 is CAISEPGLAGVDTQYF. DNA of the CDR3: TGTGCCATCAGTGAGCCGGGACTAGCGGGAGTGGATACGCAGTATTTT.

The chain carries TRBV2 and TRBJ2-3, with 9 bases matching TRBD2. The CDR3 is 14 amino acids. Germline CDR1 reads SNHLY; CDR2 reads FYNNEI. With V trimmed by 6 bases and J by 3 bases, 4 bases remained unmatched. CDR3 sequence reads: CASSRLAATDTQYF. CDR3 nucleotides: TGTGCCAGCAGCCGACTAGCGGCGACAGATACGCAGTATTTT.

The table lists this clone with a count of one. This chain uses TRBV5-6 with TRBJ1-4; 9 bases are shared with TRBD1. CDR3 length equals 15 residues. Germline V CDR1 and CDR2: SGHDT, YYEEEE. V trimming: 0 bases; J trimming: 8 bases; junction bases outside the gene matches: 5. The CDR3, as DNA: TGTGCCAGCAGCTTGGAGGGACAGGGCAGGGAAAAACTGTTTTTT. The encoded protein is CASSLEGQGREKLFF.

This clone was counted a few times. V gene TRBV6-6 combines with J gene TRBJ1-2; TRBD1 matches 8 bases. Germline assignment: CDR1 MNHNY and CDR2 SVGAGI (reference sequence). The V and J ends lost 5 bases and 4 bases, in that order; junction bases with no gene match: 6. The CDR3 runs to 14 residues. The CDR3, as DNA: TGTGCCAGCAGTAAAACAGGGGGGAGCTATGGCTACACCTTC. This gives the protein CASSKTGGSYGYTF.

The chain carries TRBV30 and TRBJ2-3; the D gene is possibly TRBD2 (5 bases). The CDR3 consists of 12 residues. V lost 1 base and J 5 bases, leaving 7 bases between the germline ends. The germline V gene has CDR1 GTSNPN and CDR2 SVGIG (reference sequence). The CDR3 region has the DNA TGTGCCTGGAGTGGAGGGAAAGATACGCAGTATTTT. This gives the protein CAWSGGKDTQYF.

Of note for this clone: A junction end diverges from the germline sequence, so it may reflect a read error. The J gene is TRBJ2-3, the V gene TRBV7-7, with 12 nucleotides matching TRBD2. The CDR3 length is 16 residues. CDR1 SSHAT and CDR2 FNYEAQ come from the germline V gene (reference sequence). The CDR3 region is CASSLGTSGSTDTQYF. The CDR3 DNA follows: TGTGCTAGCAGCCTCGGGACTAGCGGGAGCACAGATACGCAGTATTTT.

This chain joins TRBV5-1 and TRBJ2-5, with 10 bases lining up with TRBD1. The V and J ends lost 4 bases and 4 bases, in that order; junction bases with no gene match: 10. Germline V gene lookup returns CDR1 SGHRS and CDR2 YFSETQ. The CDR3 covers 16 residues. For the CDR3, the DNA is TGCGCCAGCAGCGCGGGGGACAGGGGATTTTTAGAGACCCAGTACTTC. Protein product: CASSAGDRGFLETQYF.